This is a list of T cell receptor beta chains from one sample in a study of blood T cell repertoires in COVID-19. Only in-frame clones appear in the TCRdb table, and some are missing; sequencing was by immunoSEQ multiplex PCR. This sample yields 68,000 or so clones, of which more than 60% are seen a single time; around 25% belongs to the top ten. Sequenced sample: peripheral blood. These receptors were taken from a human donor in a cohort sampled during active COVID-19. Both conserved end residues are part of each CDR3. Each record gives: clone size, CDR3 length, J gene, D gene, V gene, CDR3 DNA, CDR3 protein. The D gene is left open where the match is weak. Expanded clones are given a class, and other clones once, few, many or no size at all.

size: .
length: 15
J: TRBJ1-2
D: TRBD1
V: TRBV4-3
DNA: TGCGCCAGCAGCCAAGATGCACAGGGGAGCTATGGCTACACCTTC
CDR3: CASSQDAQGSYGYTF

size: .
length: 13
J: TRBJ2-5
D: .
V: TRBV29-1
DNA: TGCAGCGCCGCGCCAGGTGCTGAAGAGACCCAGTACTTC
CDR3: CSAAPGAEETQYF

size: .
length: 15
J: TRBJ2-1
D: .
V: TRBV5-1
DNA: TGCGCCAGCAGCTTGGACAGGAGTCCCTACAATGAGCAGTTCTTC
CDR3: CASSLDRSPYNEQFF

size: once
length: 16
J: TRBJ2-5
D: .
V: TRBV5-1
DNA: TGCGCCAGCAGCACGGTGGGGGCATCAACGGTGGAGACCCAGTACTTC
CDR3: CASSTVGASTVETQYF

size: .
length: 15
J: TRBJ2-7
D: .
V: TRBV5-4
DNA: TGTGCCAGCAGCTTGTTTTCGGGGGGCCTGAACGAGCAGTACTTC
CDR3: CASSLFSGGLNEQYF

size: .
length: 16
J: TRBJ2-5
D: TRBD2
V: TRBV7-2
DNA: TGTGCCAGCAGCTCTACTAGCGGAACCAAATCGGAGACCCAGTACTTC
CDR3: CASSSTSGTKSETQYF

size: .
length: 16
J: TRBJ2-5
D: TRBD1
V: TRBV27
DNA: TGTGCCAGCAGTCACCTGACAGGGGGCGCGGGGGAGACCCAGTACTTC
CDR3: CASSHLTGGAGETQYF

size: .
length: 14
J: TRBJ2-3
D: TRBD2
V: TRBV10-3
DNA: TGTGCCATCAACTCGGGGGGAATCGCAGATACGCAGTATTTT
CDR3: CAINSGGIADTQYF

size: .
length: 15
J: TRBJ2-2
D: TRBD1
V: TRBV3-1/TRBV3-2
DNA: TGTGCCAGCAGGGACGGGACAGTGAGCACCGGGGAGCTGTTTTTT
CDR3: CASRDGTVSTGELFF

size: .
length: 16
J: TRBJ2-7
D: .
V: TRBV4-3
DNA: TGCGCCAGCAGCCAAGACCCCGGGACACACTCCTACGAGCAGTACTTC
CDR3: CASSQDPGTHSYEQYF

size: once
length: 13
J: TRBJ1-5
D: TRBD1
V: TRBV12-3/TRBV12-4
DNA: TGTGCCAGCGACCAGGGGGGCAATCAGCCCCAGCATTTT
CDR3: CASDQGGNQPQHF

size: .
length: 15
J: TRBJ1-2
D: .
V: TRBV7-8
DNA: TGTGCCAGCAGCTTAGAGACTAGGAGGAACTATGGCTACACCTTC
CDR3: CASSLETRRNYGYTF

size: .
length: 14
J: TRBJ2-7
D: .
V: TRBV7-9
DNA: TGTGCCAGCAGCTTAGCATCCAGGGGGGACGAGCAGTACTTC
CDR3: CASSLASRGDEQYF

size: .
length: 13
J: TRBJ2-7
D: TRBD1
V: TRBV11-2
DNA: TGTGCCAGCAGCTTAGGGACAGGGTACGAGCAGTACTTC
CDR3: CASSLGTGYEQYF

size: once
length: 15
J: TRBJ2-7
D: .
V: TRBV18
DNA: TGTGCCAGCTCACCCGGGGCGGGGCGCCCCTACGAGCAGTACTTC
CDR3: CASSPGAGRPYEQYF

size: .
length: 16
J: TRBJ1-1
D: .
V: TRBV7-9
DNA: TGTGCCAGCAGCTTAGACCCCGGGACTCCGAACACTGAAGCTTTCTTT
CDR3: CASSLDPGTPNTEAFF

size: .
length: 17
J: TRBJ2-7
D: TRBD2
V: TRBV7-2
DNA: TGTGCCAGCAGCTTAGGGGGGCTAGCGGGAGGTTTCTACGAGCAGTACTTC
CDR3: CASSLGGLAGGFYEQYF

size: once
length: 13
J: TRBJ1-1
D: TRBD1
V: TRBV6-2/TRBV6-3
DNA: TGTGCCAGCAGCCGACAGGGGAGGACTGAAGCTTTCTTT
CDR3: CASSRQGRTEAFF

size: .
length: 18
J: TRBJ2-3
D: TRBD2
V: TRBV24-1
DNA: TGTGCCACCAGTGACCGCGGGAGGACTAGCGGAAGCACAGATACGCAGTATTTT
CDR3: CATSDRGRTSGSTDTQYF

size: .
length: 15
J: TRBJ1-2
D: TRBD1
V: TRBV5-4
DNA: TGTGCCAGCAGCTTGGACAGGGGGCTTGTATTTGGCTACACCTTC
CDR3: CASSLDRGLVFGYTF

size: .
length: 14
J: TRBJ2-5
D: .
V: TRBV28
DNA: TGTGCCAGCAGTTCGGGGGAGGTCCGTGAGACCCAGTACTTC
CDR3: CASSSGEVRETQYF

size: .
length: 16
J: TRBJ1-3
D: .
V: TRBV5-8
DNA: TGTGCCAGCAGCTTGATTCGGGGGAGCTCTGGAAACACCATATATTTT
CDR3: CASSLIRGSSGNTIYF

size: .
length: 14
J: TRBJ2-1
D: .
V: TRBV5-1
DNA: TGCGCCAGCAGCCAAGGAGGCGGAAACGATGAGCAGTTCTTC
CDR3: CASSQGGGNDEQFF

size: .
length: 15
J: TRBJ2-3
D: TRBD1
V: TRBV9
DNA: TGTGCCAGCAGCCTTGGGACAGGGGTTATGGATACGCAGTATTTT
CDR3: CASSLGTGVMDTQYF